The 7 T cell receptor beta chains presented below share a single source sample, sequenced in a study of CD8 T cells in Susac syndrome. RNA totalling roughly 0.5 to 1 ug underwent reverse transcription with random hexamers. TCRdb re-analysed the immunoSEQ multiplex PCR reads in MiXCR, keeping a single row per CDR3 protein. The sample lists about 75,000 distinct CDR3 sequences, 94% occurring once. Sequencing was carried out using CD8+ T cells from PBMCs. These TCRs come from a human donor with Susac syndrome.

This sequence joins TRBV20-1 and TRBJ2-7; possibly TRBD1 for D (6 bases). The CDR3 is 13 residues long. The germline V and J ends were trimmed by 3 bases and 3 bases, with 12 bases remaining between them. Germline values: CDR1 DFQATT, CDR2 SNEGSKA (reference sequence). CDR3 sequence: CSARAGDNYEQYF. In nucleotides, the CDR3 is TGCAGTGCTAGGGCCGGGGACAACTACGAGCAGTACTTC.

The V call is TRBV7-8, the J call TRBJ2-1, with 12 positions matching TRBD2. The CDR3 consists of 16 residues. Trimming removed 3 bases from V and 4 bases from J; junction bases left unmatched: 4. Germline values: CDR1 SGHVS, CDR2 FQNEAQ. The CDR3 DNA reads TGTGCCAGCAGCTTCGGACTAGCGGGGAAATACAATGAGCAGTTCTTC. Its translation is CASSFGLAGKYNEQFF.

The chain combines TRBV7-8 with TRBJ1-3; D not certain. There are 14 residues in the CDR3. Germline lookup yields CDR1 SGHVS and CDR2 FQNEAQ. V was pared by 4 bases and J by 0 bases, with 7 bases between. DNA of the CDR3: TGTGCCAGCAGCTCGTTTGGCTCTGGAAACACCATATATTTT. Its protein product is CASSSFGSGNTIYF.

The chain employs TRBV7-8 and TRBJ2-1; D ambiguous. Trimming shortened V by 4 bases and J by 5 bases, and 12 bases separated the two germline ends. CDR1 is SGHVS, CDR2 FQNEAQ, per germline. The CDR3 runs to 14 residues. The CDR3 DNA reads TGTGCCAGCAGCTCCTCCTGGACCAACAATGAGCAGTTCTTC. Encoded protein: CASSSSWTNNEQFF. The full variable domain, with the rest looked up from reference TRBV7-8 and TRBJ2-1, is GAGVSQSPRYKVAKRGQDVALRCDPISGHVSLFWYQQALGQGPEFLTYFQNEAQLDKSGLPSDRFFAERPEGSVSTLKIQRTQQEDSAVYLCASSSSWTNNEQFFGPGTRLTVL.

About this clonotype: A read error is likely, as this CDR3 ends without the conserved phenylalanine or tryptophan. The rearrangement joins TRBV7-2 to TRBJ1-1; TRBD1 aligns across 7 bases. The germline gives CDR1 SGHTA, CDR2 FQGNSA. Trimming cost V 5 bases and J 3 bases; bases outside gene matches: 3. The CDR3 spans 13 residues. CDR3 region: CASSTTGDTEAFL. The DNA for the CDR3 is TGTGCCAGCAGCACTACAGGGGACACTGAAGCTTTCCTT.

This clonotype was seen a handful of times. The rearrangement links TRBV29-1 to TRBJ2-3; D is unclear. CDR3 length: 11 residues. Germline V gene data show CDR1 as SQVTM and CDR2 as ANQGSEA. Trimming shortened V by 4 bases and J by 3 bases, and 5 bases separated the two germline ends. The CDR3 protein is CSVGGTDTQYF. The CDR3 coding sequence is TGCAGCGTTGGCGGTACAGATACGCAGTATTTT.

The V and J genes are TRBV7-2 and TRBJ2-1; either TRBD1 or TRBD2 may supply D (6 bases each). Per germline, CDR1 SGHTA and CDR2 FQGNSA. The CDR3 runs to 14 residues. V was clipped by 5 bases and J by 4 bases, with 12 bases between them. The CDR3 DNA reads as TGTGCCAGCAGCGGTAGGGGGGTATACAATGAGCAGTTCTTC. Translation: CASSGRGVYNEQFF.